This T cell receptor (beta chain) was sequenced for a study of T cells after yellow fever vaccination. Study-wide results and limits: The CD4 compartment and the CD8 compartment contained a small share of clonotypes in common. The booster saw the reappearance of most primary-vaccination clones (approximately 96% CD4, about 85% CD8). Researchers report a weaker secondary response that nonetheless peaked faster, day 5 versus 15.

A 5'RACE template-switching step, the method used to make TCR cDNA, added a universal primer site and UMIs. TCRdb called the 5' RACE reads again in MiXCR, with one record for every CDR3 protein. The sample lists 200,000 to 300,000 distinct CDR3 sequences; roughly 6.2% were seen once. This clonotype showed up many times. Its specificity is unknown. CDR3 length: 13 residues. Germline V CDR1 and CDR2: SGHDT, YYEEEE. V lost 4 bases and J 8 bases, leaving 12 bases between the germline ends. The sample consisted of CD4+ T cells sorted from PBMCs, taken on the day of the yellow fever booster vaccination. This TCR was recovered from a man aged 25-45 years who received the YFV17D yellow fever vaccine. The genes are TRBV5-6 and TRBJ1-4, with D perhaps matching TRBD1 (5 bases). The CDR3: CASSGSNREKLFF. DNA of the CDR3: TGTGCCAGCAGCGGGAGTAACAGGGAAAAACTGTTTTTT.